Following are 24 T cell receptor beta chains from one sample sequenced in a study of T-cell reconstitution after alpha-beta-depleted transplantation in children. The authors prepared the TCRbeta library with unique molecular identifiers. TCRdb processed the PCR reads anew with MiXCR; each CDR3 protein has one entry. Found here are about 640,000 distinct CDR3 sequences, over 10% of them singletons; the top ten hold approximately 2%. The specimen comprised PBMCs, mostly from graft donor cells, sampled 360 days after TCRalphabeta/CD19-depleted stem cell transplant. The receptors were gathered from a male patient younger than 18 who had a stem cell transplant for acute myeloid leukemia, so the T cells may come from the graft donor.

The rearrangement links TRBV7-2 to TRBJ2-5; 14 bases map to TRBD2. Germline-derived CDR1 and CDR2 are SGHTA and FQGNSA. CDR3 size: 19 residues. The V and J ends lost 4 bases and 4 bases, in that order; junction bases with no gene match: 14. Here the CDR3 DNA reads TGTGCCAGCAGCTCTAGGGCGAGACTAGCGGGAGGGCCCCGAGAGACCCAGTACTTC. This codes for CASSSRARLAGGPRETQYF. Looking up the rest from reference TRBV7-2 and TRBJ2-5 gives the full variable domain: GAGVSQSPSNKVTEKGKDVELRCDPISGHTALYWYRQSLGQGLEFLIYFQGNSAPDKSGLPSDRFSAERTGGSVSTLTIQRTQQEDSAVYLCASSSRARLAGGPRETQYFGPGTRLLVL.

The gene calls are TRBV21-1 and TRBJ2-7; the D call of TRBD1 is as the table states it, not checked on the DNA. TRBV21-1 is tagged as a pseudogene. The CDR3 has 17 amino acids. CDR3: CASSKLSGGACDDEQYF. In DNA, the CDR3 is TGTGCCAGCAGCAAACTTTCGGGGGGCGCATGTGACGACGAGCAGTACTTC.

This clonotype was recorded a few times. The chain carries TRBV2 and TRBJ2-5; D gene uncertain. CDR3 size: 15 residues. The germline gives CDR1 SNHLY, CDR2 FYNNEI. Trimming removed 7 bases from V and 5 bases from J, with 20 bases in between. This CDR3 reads CASIAVGFFGETQYF. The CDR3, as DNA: TGTGCCAGCATCGCGGTGGGCTTCTTTGGGGAGACCCAGTACTTC.

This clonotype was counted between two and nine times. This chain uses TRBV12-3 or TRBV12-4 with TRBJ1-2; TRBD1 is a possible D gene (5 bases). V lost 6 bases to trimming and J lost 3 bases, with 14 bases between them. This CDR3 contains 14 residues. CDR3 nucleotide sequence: TGTGCCAGCAGCCCGCCGGGACCCGACTATGGCTACACCTTC. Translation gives CASSPPGPDYGYTF.

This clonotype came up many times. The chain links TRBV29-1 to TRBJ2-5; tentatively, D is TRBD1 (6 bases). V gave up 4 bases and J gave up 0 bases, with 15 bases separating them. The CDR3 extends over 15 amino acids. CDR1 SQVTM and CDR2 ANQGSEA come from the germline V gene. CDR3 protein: CSVARSRGYQETQYF. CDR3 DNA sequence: TGCAGCGTTGCTCGGAGCAGGGGATACCAAGAGACCCAGTACTTC.

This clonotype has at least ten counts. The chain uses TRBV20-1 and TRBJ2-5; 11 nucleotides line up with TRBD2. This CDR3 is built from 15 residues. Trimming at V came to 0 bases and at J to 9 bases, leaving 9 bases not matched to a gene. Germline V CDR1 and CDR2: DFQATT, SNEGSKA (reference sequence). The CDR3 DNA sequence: TGCAGTGCTAGAGAAGAAACTAGCGGGAGAATTCCCCAGTACTTC. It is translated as CSAREETSGRIPQYF.

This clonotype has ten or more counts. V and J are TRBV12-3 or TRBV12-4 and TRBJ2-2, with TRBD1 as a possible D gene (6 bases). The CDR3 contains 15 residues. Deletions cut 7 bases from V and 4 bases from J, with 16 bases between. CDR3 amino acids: CASTPGAERTGELFF. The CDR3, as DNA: TGTGCCAGCACCCCAGGGGCGGAACGCACCGGGGAGCTGTTTTTT.

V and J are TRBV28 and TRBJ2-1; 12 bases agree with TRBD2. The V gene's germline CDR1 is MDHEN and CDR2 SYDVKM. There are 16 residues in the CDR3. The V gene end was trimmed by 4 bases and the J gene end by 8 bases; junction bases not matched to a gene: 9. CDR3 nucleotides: TGTGCCAGCAGTTCCCCGACTAGCGGGAGATCGCATGAGCAGTTCTTC. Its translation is CASSSPTSGRSHEQFF.

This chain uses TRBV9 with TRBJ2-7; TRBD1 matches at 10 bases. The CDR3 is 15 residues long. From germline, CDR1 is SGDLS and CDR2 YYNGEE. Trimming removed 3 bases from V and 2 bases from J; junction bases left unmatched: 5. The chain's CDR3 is CASSGAGTGAYEQYF. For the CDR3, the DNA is TGTGCCAGCAGCGGGGCCGGGACAGGGGCCTACGAGCAGTACTTC.

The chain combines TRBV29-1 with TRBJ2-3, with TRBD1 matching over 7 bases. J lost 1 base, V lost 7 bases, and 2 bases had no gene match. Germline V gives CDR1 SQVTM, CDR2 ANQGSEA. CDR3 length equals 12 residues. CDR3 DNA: TGCAGCGGAGACAGGGGCACAGATACGCAGTATTTT. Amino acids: CSGDRGTDTQYF.

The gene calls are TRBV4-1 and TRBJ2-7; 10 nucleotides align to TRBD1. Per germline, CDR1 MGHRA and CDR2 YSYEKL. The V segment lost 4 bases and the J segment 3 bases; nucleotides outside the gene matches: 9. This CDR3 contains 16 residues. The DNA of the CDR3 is TGCGCCAGCAGCCGACCTTCCGGGACAGGGGTCTACGAGCAGTACTTC. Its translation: CASSRPSGTGVYEQYF.

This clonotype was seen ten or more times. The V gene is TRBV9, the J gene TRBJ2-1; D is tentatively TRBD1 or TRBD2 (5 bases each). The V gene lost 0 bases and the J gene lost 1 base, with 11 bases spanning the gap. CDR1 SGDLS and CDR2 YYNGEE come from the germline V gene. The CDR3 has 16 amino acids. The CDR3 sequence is CASSVVGAPSYNEQFF. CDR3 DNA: TGTGCCAGCAGCGTAGTCGGGGCCCCGTCCTACAATGAGCAGTTCTTC.

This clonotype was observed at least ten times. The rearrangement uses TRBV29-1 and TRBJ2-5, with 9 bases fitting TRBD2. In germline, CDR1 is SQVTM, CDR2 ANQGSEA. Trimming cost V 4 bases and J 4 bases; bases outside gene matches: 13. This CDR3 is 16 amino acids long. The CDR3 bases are TGCAGCGTTGTTTTTTCGGTAGCGGGAGTGAGAGAGACCCAGTACTTC. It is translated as CSVVFSVAGVRETQYF.

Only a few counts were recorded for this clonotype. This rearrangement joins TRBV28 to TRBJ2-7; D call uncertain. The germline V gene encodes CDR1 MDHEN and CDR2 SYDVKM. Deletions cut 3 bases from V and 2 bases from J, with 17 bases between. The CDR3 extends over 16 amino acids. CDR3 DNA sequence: TGTGCCAGCAGTTTTCTTCACGGTTATGAAACCTACGAGCAGTACTTC. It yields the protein CASSFLHGYETYEQYF.

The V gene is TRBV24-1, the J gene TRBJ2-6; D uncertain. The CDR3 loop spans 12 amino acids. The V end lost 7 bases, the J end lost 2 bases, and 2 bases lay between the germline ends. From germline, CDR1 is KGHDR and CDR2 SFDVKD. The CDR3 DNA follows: TGTGCCACCAGGGCTGGGGCCAACGTCCTGACTTTC. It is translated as CATRAGANVLTF.

Here the CDR3 reads CASSPPVAGGRHEQYF. The CDR3 nucleotides read TGCGCCAGCAGCCCCCCCGTAGCGGGAGGGAGACACGAGCAGTACTTC. This chain links TRBV5-1 with TRBJ2-7; 11 bases map to TRBD2. Per germline, CDR1 SGHRS and CDR2 YFSETQ. This CDR3 is 16 amino acids long. Unmatched junction bases numbered 11, after V lost 4 bases and J lost 5 bases.

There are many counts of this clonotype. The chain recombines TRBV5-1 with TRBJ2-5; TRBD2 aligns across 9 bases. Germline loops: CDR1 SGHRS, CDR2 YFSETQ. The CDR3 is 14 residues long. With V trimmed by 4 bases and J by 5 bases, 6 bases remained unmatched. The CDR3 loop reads CASSLTSGFETQYF. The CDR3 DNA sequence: TGCGCCAGCAGCCTGACTAGCGGTTTCGAGACCCAGTACTTC.

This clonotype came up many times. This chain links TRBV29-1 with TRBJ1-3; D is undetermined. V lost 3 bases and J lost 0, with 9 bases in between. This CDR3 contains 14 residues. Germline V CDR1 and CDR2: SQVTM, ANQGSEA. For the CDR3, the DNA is TGCAGCGTTGAGTTGGTGAGCTCTGGAAACACCATATATTTT. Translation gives CSVELVSSGNTIYF.

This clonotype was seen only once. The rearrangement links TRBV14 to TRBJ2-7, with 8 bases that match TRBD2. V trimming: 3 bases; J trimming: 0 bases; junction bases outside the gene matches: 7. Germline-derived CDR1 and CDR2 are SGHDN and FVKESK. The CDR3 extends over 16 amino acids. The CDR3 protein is CASSQAFLAGSYEQYF. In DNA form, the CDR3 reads TGTGCCAGCAGCCAGGCGTTCCTAGCGGGCTCCTACGAGCAGTACTTC.

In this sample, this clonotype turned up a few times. CDR3 sequence reads: CASSLSWAGQVRMPLHF. In DNA form, the CDR3 reads TGTGCCAGCAGCTTATCTTGGGCGGGACAGGTCCGTATGCCCCTCCACTTT. The chain joins TRBV7-2 to TRBJ1-6; TRBD1 matches 8 bases. Germline V gives CDR1 SGHTA, CDR2 FQGNSA. The CDR3 is made up of 17 amino acids. V gave up 2 bases and J gave up 13 bases; unmatched junction bases: 16.

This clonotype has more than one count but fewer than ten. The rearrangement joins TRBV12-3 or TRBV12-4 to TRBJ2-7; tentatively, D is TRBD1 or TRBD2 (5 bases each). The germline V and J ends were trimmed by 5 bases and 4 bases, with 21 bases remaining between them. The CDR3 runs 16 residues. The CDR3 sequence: CASSLTRGIYAYEQYF. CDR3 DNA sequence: TGTGCCAGCAGTCTCACTAGGGGTATTTATGCGTACGAGCAGTACTTC.

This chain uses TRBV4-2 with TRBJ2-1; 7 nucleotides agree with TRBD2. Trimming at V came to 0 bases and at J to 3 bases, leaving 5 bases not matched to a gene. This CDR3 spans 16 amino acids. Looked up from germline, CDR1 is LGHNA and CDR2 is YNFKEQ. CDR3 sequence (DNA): TGTGCCAGCAGCCAAGAGAGGGGACTAATCTACAATGAGCAGTTCTTC. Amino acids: CASSQERGLIYNEQFF.

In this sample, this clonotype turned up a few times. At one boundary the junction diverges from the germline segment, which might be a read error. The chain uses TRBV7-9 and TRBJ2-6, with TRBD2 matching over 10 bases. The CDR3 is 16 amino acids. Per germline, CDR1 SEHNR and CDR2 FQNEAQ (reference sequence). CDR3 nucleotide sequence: TGTGCCAGCAGCCTAGCGGGAGTGTCTGGGGCCAACGTCCTGACTTTC. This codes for CASSLAGVSGANVLTF.

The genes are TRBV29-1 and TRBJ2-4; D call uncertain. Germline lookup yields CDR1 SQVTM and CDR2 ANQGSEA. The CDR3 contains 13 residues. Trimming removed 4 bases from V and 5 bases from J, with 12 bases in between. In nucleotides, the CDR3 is TGCAGCGTTGGGTTGCTGCAGGAAAACATTCAGTACTTC. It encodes CSVGLLQENIQYF.